The 9 T cell receptor beta chains below come from one sample, sequenced in a study of Graves' ophthalmopathy and Graves' hyperthyroidism. RNA transcripts yielded amplified TCR beta CDR3 regions. The first round was an RT-PCR with HTBI primers, and the second round was a multiplex PCR. From the multiplex PCR reads, TCRdb called clonotypes with MiXCR, one entry per CDR3 protein. Of over a million distinct CDR3 sequences in the sample, approximately 35% were seen once. Specimen: peripheral blood or thyroid tissue (not recorded which). Every receptor here comes from an adult man with Graves' hyperthyroidism.

The V call is TRBV5-4, the J call TRBJ2-2, with D possibly matching TRBD1 (6 bases). The CDR3 sequence is 16 residues long. V was pared by 4 bases and J by 4 bases, with 17 bases between. Germline V gives CDR1 SGHNT, CDR2 YYREEE (reference sequence). The CDR3 loop reads CASSATGSQGTGELFF. CDR3 sequence (DNA): TGTGCCAGCAGCGCAACAGGGTCCCAAGGCACCGGGGAGCTGTTTTTT.

Points on this clonotype: Just one base apart from a much larger clone, this may be a read error. The chain employs TRBV7-2 and TRBJ2-5, with 7 bases fitting TRBD2. The V gene end was trimmed by 5 bases and the J gene end by 1 base; junction bases not matched to a gene: 7. The CDR3 spans 15 residues. CDR1 and CDR2 from the germline V gene are SGHTA and FQGNSA. CDR3 sequence: CASSPWGGSQETQYF. Here the CDR3 DNA reads TGTGCCAGCAGCCCCTGGGGGGGAAGCCAAGAGACCCAGTACTTC.

Many counts were recorded for this clonotype. J is TRBJ2-7 and V is TRBV9, with D perhaps matching TRBD1 (6 bases). The CDR3 runs to 12 residues. V shed 3 bases and J shed 5 bases, with 9 bases lying between them. Germline-derived CDR1 and CDR2 are SGDLS and YYNGEE. The CDR3 sequence is CASSGQGNEQYF. The CDR3 DNA reads as TGTGCCAGCAGCGGCCAGGGGAACGAGCAGTACTTC. The full variable domain, its missing parts supplied by reference TRBV9 and TRBJ2-7, is DSGVTQTPKHLITATGQRVTLRCSPRSGDLSVYWYQQSLDQGLQFLIQYYNGEERAKGNILERFSAQQFPDLHSELNLSSLELGDSALYFCASSGQGNEQYFGPGTRLTVT.

This clonotype was observed many times. The rearrangement joins TRBV29-1 to TRBJ1-1, with D hard to call. The V gene's germline CDR1 is SQVTM and CDR2 ANQGSEA. The CDR3 has 10 residues. V was shortened by 7 bases and J by 8 bases, with 11 bases between the two germline ends. CDR3 nucleotides: TGCAGCGCCTTCGGGGTGGAAGCTTTCTTT. Translating gives CSAFGVEAFF.

The rearrangement uses TRBV25-1 and TRBJ1-1, with D unclear. Trimming shortened V by 7 bases and J by 3 bases, and 6 bases separated the two germline ends. The germline V gene has CDR1 MGHDK and CDR2 SYGVNS. The CDR3 consists of 11 residues. The CDR3 is CASNAHTEAFF. The DNA of the CDR3 is TGTGCCAGCAATGCGCACACTGAAGCTTTCTTT.

This clonotype was seen ten or more times. The rearrangement joins TRBV7-8 to TRBJ1-2; 7 bases map to TRBD1. Germline-derived CDR1 and CDR2 are SGHVS and FQNEAQ. Germline trimming cut 4 bases from V and 5 bases from J; bases unmatched to any gene: 7. The CDR3 covers 14 residues. The CDR3 loop is CASSSDRDLYGYTF. CDR3 coding DNA: TGTGCCAGCAGCTCCGACAGGGATTTATATGGCTACACCTTC.

The table lists this clonotype with a few counts. The J gene is TRBJ1-3, the V gene TRBV7-9; D may be TRBD1 (5 bases). CDR1 and CDR2 from the germline V gene are SEHNR and FQNEAQ (reference sequence). There are 14 residues in the CDR3. V lost 5 bases and J 4 bases, leaving 12 bases between the germline ends. CDR3 protein: CASSQDIYGNTIYF. CDR3 in DNA: TGTGCCAGCAGCCAGGACATTTACGGAAACACCATATATTTT.

This clonotype was seen a handful of times. The chain recombines TRBV14 with TRBJ1-1; D gene unclear. The germline CDR1 and CDR2 sequences are SGHDN and FVKESK. The V gene lost 0 bases and the J gene lost 4 bases, with 9 bases spanning the gap. This CDR3 comprises 14 residues. The CDR3 protein is CASSQDPARTEAFF. As DNA, the CDR3 is TGTGCCAGCAGCCAAGATCCGGCACGCACTGAAGCTTTCTTT.

The chain has TRBV25-1 and TRBJ2-7; 9 bases are shared with TRBD1. Germline V gene data show CDR1 as MGHDK and CDR2 as SYGVNS. Losses at the gene ends were 4 bases for V and 4 bases for J; bases not matched to a gene: 14. CDR3 length: 17 residues. The CDR3 is CASSGQNRLGQGYEQYF. The CDR3, as DNA: TGTGCCAGCAGTGGCCAGAATCGTCTCGGACAGGGGTACGAGCAGTACTTC.